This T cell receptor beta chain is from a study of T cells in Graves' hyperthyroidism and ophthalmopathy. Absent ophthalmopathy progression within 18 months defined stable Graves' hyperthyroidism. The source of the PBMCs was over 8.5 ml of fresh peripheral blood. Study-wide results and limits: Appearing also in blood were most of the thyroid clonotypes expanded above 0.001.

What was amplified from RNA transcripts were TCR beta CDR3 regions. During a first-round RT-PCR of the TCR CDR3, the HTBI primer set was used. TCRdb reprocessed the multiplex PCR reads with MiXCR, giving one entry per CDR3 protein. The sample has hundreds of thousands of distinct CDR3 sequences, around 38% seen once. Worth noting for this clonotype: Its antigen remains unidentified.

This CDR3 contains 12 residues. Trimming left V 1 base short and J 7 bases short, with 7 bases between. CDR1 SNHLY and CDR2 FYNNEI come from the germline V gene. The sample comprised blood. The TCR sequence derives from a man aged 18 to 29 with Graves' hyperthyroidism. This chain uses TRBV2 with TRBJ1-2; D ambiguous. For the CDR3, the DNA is TGTGCCAGCAGTGAAGTCGCCGGTGGCTACACCTTC. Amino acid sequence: CASSEVAGGYTF. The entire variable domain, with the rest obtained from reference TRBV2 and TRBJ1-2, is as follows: EPEVTQTPSHQVTQMGQEVILRCVPISNHLYFYWYRQILGQKVEFLVSFYNNEISEKSEIFDDQFSVERPDGSNFTLKIRSTKLEDSAMYFCASSEVAGGYTFGSGTRLTVV.